The clone carrying this T cell receptor (beta chain) was counted between two and nine times. Antigen unknown. The sample is drawn from a study of beta chain features in type 1 diabetes. Sorting with CD45RO/CCR7/CD25/CD127/CD95/CD27 yielded naive, central memory, regulatory and stem-like memory CD4+ cells. Notes on the study in general: A pattern of fewer insertions and more deletions at VDJ junctions was seen in type 1 diabetes patients. Sequencing of cDNA might inflate the share of cells that strongly express TCR. When Type 1 diabetes patients were examined, their TCRB CDR3s proved moderately but significantly shorter in all four CD4+ subsets.

cDNA synthesis used the whole RNA isolate, giving expressed TCRB sequences. The repertoire was sequenced with immunoSEQ multiplex PCR; TCRdb's copy has only in-frame clones and lacks some. The sample carries 250,000 to 300,000 clones, 8% recorded once. Trimming pared 0 bases from V and 1 base from J, leaving 7 bases between. This CDR3 spans 14 amino acids. Germline CDR1 is SGHRS and CDR2 is YFSETQ. This sequence originates from a woman aged 18-35 years in good health. Sequencing was done on a sample of central memory CD4+ T cells from blood. The chain joins TRBV5-1 to TRBJ1-1; D is unclear. CDR3: CASSLEGRNTEAFF. In DNA, the CDR3 is TGCGCCAGCAGCTTGGAGGGCAGGAACACTGAAGCTTTCTTT.